The subject of this entry is one T cell receptor beta chain. Its cognate antigen is unknown. Read data end 3 residues before the CDR3 end; the end is taken from the germline J gene. This specimen comes from a study of T cell clonality in common variable immunodeficiency. Study-level results: CVID subjects had higher TCRbeta clonality than healthy controls, most marked in about a third. Patient heterogeneity in the CVID cohort limited correlations between repertoire features and clinical complications. Fewer TCRbeta clones were shared among CVID subjects than controls.

Caucasian heritage predominated among both patients and controls. Germline V gene sequence: CDR1 SGHDT, CDR2 YYEEEE. The CDR3 extends over 15 amino acids. Assay: immunoSEQ multiplex PCR; the TCRdb copy retains only in-frame clones and omits some. Observed in the sample are some 28,000 clones, none of them singletons. The TCR comes from a person aged 18 to 70 in good health. The material sequenced was peripheral blood mononuclear cells. The chain uses TRBV5-6 and TRBJ1-4; TRBD1 matches 7 bases. The CDR3 protein is CASSLGFRGASPLFF. The DNA read from the CDR3 is TGTGCCAGCAGCTTGGGGTTCAGGGGGGCTTCACCA.